Listed below are T cell receptor beta chains from one sample, sequenced in a study of blood T cell repertoires in COVID-19. Profiling relied on immunoSEQ multiplex PCR, and the TCRdb table lists in-frame clones only, not all of them. Here the sample spans 150,000 to 200,000 clones, about 86% being singletons. Source material: peripheral blood. These receptors were obtained from a man in his late teens or twenties with active or convalescent COVID-19. CDR3s include the opening cysteine and the closing phenylalanine or tryptophan. The D gene is left open where the match is weak. Not all rows give a size; the values are once, few, many and, for expanded clones, a class.

>TRBD1|NA|TRBV29-1|13|TRBJ1-2
TGCAGCGTTGACCCGGCACAGGGGTATGGCTACACCTTC
CSVDPAQGYGYTF
>NA|NA|TRBV9|13|TRBJ1-4
TGTGCCAGCAGCGTGAGGAGGGGTGAAAAACTGTTTTTT
CASSVRRGEKLFF
>NA|NA|TRBV19|13|TRBJ1-1
TGTGCCAGTAGTCCGAGCCTGAACACTGAAGCTTTCTTT
CASSPSLNTEAFF
>TRBD1|NA|TRBV7-9|11|TRBJ1-2
TGTGCCACTGGGACAGATTATGGCTACACCTTC
CATGTDYGYTF
>TRBD1|NA|TRBV5-1|13|TRBJ2-2
TGCGCCAGCAGCGTTGACAGGGACGGGGAGCTGTTTTTT
CASSVDRDGELFF
>TRBD1|NA|TRBV28|13|TRBJ2-7
TGTGCCAGCAGTTTTTCCGGGACAGCACGACAGTACTTC
CASSFSGTARQYF
>TRBD2|NA|TRBV7-8|18|TRBJ2-1
TGTGCCAGCAGCTTAGTGGCCTTGGGACTAGCGGTCAACAATGAGCAGTTCTTC
CASSLVALGLAVNNEQFF
>TRBD2|NA|TRBV25-1|14|TRBJ2-3
TGTGCCACCAGAGCCGGGACTAGCGCAGATACGCAGTATTTT
CATRAGTSADTQYF
>NA|NA|TRBV6-5|14|TRBJ1-2
TGTGCCAGCAGTTACTCGTCGAGGGACTATGGCTACACCTTC
CASSYSSRDYGYTF
>NA|NA|TRBV30|12|TRBJ2-1
TGTGCCTGGAGTGTCCAGTTAAATGAGCAGTTCTTC
CAWSVQLNEQFF
>TRBD1|NA|TRBV28|13|TRBJ1-2
TGTGCCAGCAGTGGGGGGACAGGGTTGGGCTACACCTTC
CASSGGTGLGYTF
>TRBD1|NA|TRBV7-6|15|TRBJ1-4
TGTGCCAGCAGCTCTGCAGGGGGTTTGGGTGAAAAACTGTTTTTT
CASSSAGGLGEKLFF
>NA|NA|TRBV12-3/TRBV12-4|12|TRBJ2-5
TGTGCCAGCAGCCTTAACCAAGAGACCCAGTACTTC
CASSLNQETQYF
>NA|NA|TRBV5-1|13|TRBJ2-2
TGCGCCAGCAACAGGGGAGGTACCGGGGAGCTGTTTTTT
CASNRGGTGELFF
>NA|NA|TRBV7-2|16|TRBJ2-2
TGTGCCAGCAGCTTAGTTGCTAACTCGAACACCGGGGAGCTGTTTTTT
CASSLVANSNTGELFF
>TRBD1|NA|TRBV5-4|14|TRBJ2-7
TGTGCCAGCAGCTCGGACAGGTACTCCTACGAGCAGTACTTC
CASSSDRYSYEQYF
>TRBD2|NA|TRBV18|15|TRBJ2-7
TGTGCCAGCTCACCCACCACTAGCGGCTCCTACGAGCAGTACTTC
CASSPTTSGSYEQYF
>TRBD2|NA|TRBV4-2|14|TRBJ2-3
TGTGCCAGCACTAGCGGGGGGGCCATTGATACGCAGTATTTT
CASTSGGAIDTQYF
>NA|NA|TRBV9|15|TRBJ1-2
TGTGCCAGCAGCTCCATGACAGAGAAAAACTATGGCTACACCTTC
CASSSMTEKNYGYTF
>NA|NA|TRBV2|12|TRBJ1-2
TGTGCCAGCAGGGGGAGAGGGTATGGCTACACCTTC
CASRGRGYGYTF
>TRBD1|NA|TRBV10-1|16|TRBJ2-1
TGCGCCAGCAAACCCACCCGGGACAGGGGGCGGGATGAGCAGTTCTTC
CASKPTRDRGRDEQFF
>NA|NA|TRBV9|14|TRBJ1-3
TGTGCCAGCAGCTATACAGTGGCCGGAAACACCATATATTTT
CASSYTVAGNTIYF
>TRBD1|once|TRBV5-8|15|TRBJ1-1
TGTGCCAGCAGCTCGACCGGGACAGGGAACACTGAAGCTTTCTTT
CASSSTGTGNTEAFF
>NA|few|TRBV7-2|13|TRBJ1-2
TGTGCCAGCAGCGCAGGGTTGGGGTATGGCTACACCTTC
CASSAGLGYGYTF
>NA|NA|TRBV9|15|TRBJ1-2
TGTGCCAGCAGCGTAGACTTCGGGATTTACTATGGCTACACCTTC
CASSVDFGIYYGYTF
>TRBD1|NA|TRBV6-5|13|TRBJ1-2
TGTGCCAGCAGTACGACAGGGAGGTATGGCTACACCTTC
CASSTTGRYGYTF
>NA|many|TRBV12-3/TRBV12-4|11|TRBJ2-2
TGTGCCAGCAACAGTGCCGGGGAGCTGTTTTTT
CASNSAGELFF
>TRBD2|NA|TRBV5-1|16|TRBJ2-5
TGCGCCAGCAGCTTGCAACCGGGACTAGCGGAAGAGACCCAGTACTTC
CASSLQPGLAEETQYF
>NA|NA|TRBV29-1|13|TRBJ2-7
TGCAGCGTTGAAGGGGACAAGTCCTACGAGCAGTACTTC
CSVEGDKSYEQYF
>NA|NA|TRBV5-5|12|TRBJ2-2
TGTGCCAGCAGCTTCCCCGCCGGGGAGCTGTTTTTT
CASSFPAGELFF
>TRBD2|NA|TRBV27|15|TRBJ2-3
TGTGCCAGCAGACCTAGCGGGGCGATCACAGATACGCAGTATTTT
CASRPSGAITDTQYF
>NA|few|TRBV20-1|13|TRBJ1-6
TGCAGTGCTAGTATGTCAGGGGCATCACCCCTCCACTTT
CSASMSGASPLHF
>TRBD2|few|TRBV6-6|13|TRBJ2-1
TGTGCCAGCCTAGCGGACGGCTACAATGAGCAGTTCTTC
CASLADGYNEQFF
>TRBD1|once|TRBV2|15|TRBJ2-5
TGTGCCAGCAGACCGGGACAGGGCATCCGAGAGACCCAGTACTTC
CASRPGQGIRETQYF
>NA|NA|TRBV11-1|15|TRBJ2-1
TGTGCCAGCAGCTTAAGCCCCCATTTGCAGGATGAGCAGTTCTTC
CASSLSPHLQDEQFF
>NA|NA|TRBV10-1|14|TRBJ1-5
TGCGCCAGCAGTGTGATCCCGACAGCCAGGCCCCAGCATTTT
CASSVIPTARPQHF
>TRBD2|NA|TRBV5-1|14|TRBJ2-1
TGCGCCAGCAGCCTTAGCGGGTGGGCGGGAGAGCAGTTCTTC
CASSLSGWAGEQFF
>NA|few|TRBV5-1|15|TRBJ1-4
TGCGCCAGCAGGATCCCAACGGGGTCTAATGAAAAACTGTTTTTT
CASRIPTGSNEKLFF
>NA|NA|TRBV28|12|TRBJ1-1
TGTGCCAGCAGTACAGCTCTCTCTGAAGCTTTCTTT
CASSTALSEAFF
>TRBD1|NA|TRBV2|16|TRBJ2-3
TGTGCCAGCAGATTAAACCCCGACAGGGACACAGATACGCAGTATTTT
CASRLNPDRDTDTQYF
>NA|NA|TRBV5-4|11|TRBJ1-2
TGTGCCAGCGGATCGAGGCTTGGCTACACCTTC
CASGSRLGYTF
>TRBD2|NA|TRBV11-3|17|TRBJ2-5
TGTGCCAGCAGCCATAGGGACCTAGCGGGAGGAGGAGAGACCCAGTACTTC
CASSHRDLAGGGETQYF
>NA|NA|TRBV7-9|16|TRBJ2-5
TGTGCCAGCAGCTTAGCCAAGGAGGGCGCTGGGGAGACCCAGTACTTC
CASSLAKEGAGETQYF
>TRBD1|NA|TRBV4-1|18|TRBJ1-1
TGCGCCAGCAGCCAAGGCTCTGGTGCAGGGGGCGCGAGGACTGAAGCTTTCTTT
CASSQGSGAGGARTEAFF
>TRBD2|NA|TRBV18|16|TRBJ2-3
TGTGCCAGCTCAAGCGGACTAGCGGGGGAATGGGATACGCAGTATTTT
CASSSGLAGEWDTQYF
>TRBD2|NA|TRBV11-2|15|TRBJ2-3
TGTGCCAGCAGCTTAGTAGCGGGGGGCACAGATACGCAGTATTTT
CASSLVAGGTDTQYF
>TRBD1|few|TRBV5-4|14|TRBJ1-1
TGTGCCATATTCCGGGACAGGGAGCATGATGAAGCTTTCTTT
CAIFRDREHDEAFF
>TRBD2|NA|TRBV5-6|16|TRBJ2-3
TGTGCCAGCAGCCGGGGGGGACGGACCTACACAGATACGCAGTATTTT
CASSRGGRTYTDTQYF
>TRBD1|NA|TRBV6-6|15|TRBJ1-2
TGTGCCAGCCACCCCGAGGGGACAGACAACTATGGCTACACCTTC
CASHPEGTDNYGYTF
>TRBD1|NA|TRBV27|14|TRBJ2-5
TGTGCCAGCAGTTTGGGGCAGGGGGCTGAGACCCAGTACTTC
CASSLGQGAETQYF
>TRBD2|NA|TRBV3-1/TRBV3-2|16|TRBJ2-1
TGTGCCAGCAGCCCGCTGACTAGCGGTTCTTACAATGAGCAGTTCTTC
CASSPLTSGSYNEQFF
>NA|NA|TRBV7-9|13|TRBJ1-1
TGTGCCAGCAGCTTAGCGGCCCATGATGAAGCTTTCTTT
CASSLAAHDEAFF
>TRBD2|NA|TRBV7-3|17|TRBJ2-2
TGTGCCAGCAGCTTAACTAGCGGGAGGGCGAACACCGGGGAGCTGTTTTTT
CASSLTSGRANTGELFF
>TRBD2|NA|TRBV4-1|13|TRBJ2-1
TGCGCCAGCATGACTAGCGGGGGGGATGAGCAGTTCTTC
CASMTSGGDEQFF
>NA|NA|TRBV12-5|11|TRBJ1-1
TGTGCTAGTGGTTCCTACACTGAAGCTTTCTTT
CASGSYTEAFF
>TRBD1|NA|TRBV5-4|15|TRBJ1-5
TGTGCCAGCAGCGCCGGGACAGGGTTCGATCAGCCCCAGCATTTT
CASSAGTGFDQPQHF
>TRBD1|NA|TRBV5-4|15|TRBJ1-2
TGTGCCAGCAGCTTGGCGGGCCGGGACAGCTATGGCTACACCTTC
CASSLAGRDSYGYTF
>TRBD1|NA|TRBV6-5|14|TRBJ1-5
TGTGCCAGCAGCTTTGGACAGGGCGGGCAGCCCCAGCATTTT
CASSFGQGGQPQHF
>NA|NA|TRBV28|15|TRBJ1-2
TGTGCCAGCAGTGTAAAAGATCCAGCACAGCATGGCTACACCTTC
CASSVKDPAQHGYTF
>NA|NA|TRBV11-1|12|TRBJ1-2
TGTGCCAGCAGCTGGGTAGGGGCTGGCTACACCTTC
CASSWVGAGYTF